This TCR beta chain derives from a study of blood T cell repertoires in COVID-19 (dated by TCRdb to 2018 to 2021). Concerning the study at large: Samples covering the acute and convalescent phases of COVID-19 were provided by collaborators in the United States, Italy and Spain. A freely available public database, intended as a resource for researchers studying the immune response to SARS-CoV-2, is where the repertoires were released. Sample metadata almost always included a de-identified subject ID, COVID-19 status, age in years and sex. Samples were obtained from the ongoing ImmuneRACE study (first 160 participants) and from about 1,300 subjects provided by 6 global collaborators. The dataset comprised deeply sampled blood TCRbeta repertoires from subjects exposed to, actively infected with, or recovered from COVID-19. Where available, HLA class I and class II types were obtained from metadata supplied by the sample provider rather than from assay-based typing. The material from the prospective study consisted of cDNA or gDNA derived from T cells, B-cell-depleted T cells, or PBMCs.

As concerns this clone: Its antigen is unknown. No qualities accompany the bases; no much larger clone lies one base away.

TCRbeta CDR3 regions were amplified from genomic DNA by means of the immunoSEQ Assay, a bias-controlled multiplex PCR. Concerning the study's data processing: The number of nucleated cells in each sample was estimated by amplification of reference gene primers within the assay. Sequence reads were collapsed and filtered to measure the absolute abundance of every unique TCRbeta CDR3 rearrangement. For each sample, productive Simpson clonality was calculated as the square root of Simpson's diversity index over productive rearrangements. TCRdb carries this immuneACCESS record with in-frame sequences only. Its versions omit some clonotypes, under half of them owing to an unresolved V gene in the studies checked, with the rest unexplained. That table is the source of V, J and clone size, and D and trimming were worked out from the DNA. This sample comprises approximately 150,000 clones, approximately 81% of them detected only once. The leading ten clones occupy more than 2% of the sample.

The collaborating institutions used their own protocols to collect whole blood in K2EDTA tubes. For TCRbeta analysis, collaborators shipped samples in one of three forms: frozen whole blood, isolated PBMCs, or DNA extracted from either of those sample types. CDR1 and CDR2 (MDHEN, SYDVKM) derive from the germline V gene. The cysteine opens and the phenylalanine closes a CDR3 of 14 amino acids. Only the CDR3 portion is preserved as DNA: 42 bases, with reading frame beginning at the first base. Cut back by 4 bases and 5 bases, the V and J ends lie 12 bases apart. The investigation overall reported the following: How much clinical and demographic metadata was included differed by source and by participant, and the metadata was provided uncurated.

The sequence joins TRBV28 to TRBJ2-1; the D gene is not confidently resolved. Sequenced material: peripheral blood. This clonotype was sampled from a human donor with acute or convalescent COVID-19. The donor label of this sample is uncertain. The nucleotide sequence reads TGTGCCAGCAGTTCAACTATGCCAAACAATGAGCAGTTCTTC. Its translation reads: CASSSTMPNNEQFF. Outside the CDR3, residues come from the reference TRBV28 and TRBJ2-1 proteins, so the full variable domain is: DVKVTQSSRYLVKRTGEKVFLECVQDMDHENMFWYRQDPGLGLRLIYFSYDVKMKEKGDIPEGYSVSREKKERFSLILESASTNQTSMYLCASSSTMPNNEQFFGPGTRLTVL.